This T cell receptor (beta chain) was documented in a study of blood T cell repertoires in COVID-19. Study-level information: Some COVID-19 samples were acute and others convalescent; all came from the United States, Italy and Spain.

Participants spanned ages roughly 18 to 90 years and resided in around 25 US areas. Each participant's cohort was designated according to participant-reported clinical history. Authors' analysis steps: Estimated nucleated cell counts came from reference gene primer amplification. The method was immunoSEQ multiplex PCR; TCRdb's version includes in-frame clones alone and lacks a portion of them. V and J calls and clone size come straight from that table; D and trimming were deduced from the DNA. Here the sample spans 150,000 to 200,000 clones, roughly three quarters being singletons. The V gene end was trimmed by 8 bases and the J gene end by 0 bases; junction bases not matched to a gene: 8. The CDR3 totals 15 residues. The germline V gene has CDR1 MDHEN and CDR2 SYDVKM.

The clonotype was recovered from a woman aged 50 to 60 with acute COVID-19. The sample consisted of PBMCs or T cells enriched from blood (not recorded which). J is TRBJ1-1 and V is TRBV28; TRBD1 matches at 8 bases. For the CDR3, the DNA is TGTGCCAGCCTCTCCGGGGACAGGTTGAACACTGAAGCTTTCTTT. Protein sequence: CASLSGDRLNTEAFF.